The source of this T cell receptor (beta chain) is a study of T cell responses to AZD1222 COVID-19 vaccine (dated by TCRdb to the early 2020s). At the level of the whole study: TCR sequencing was performed for 230 to 250 trial participants, of whom about 200 were given two doses of AZD1222 and some 26 were given two doses of MenACWY control vaccine. Trial participants were enrolled into age subgroups of 18-55, 56-69 and 70-plus years, which contained around 150, 29 and 61 TCR-sequenced participants, respectively.

In the paper's terms, the time point label means: about 28 days (+/-7) after the second vaccine dose. What this sample's treatment or condition label stands for: meningococcal conjugate vaccine given as trial control. Samples from vaccinated people were obtained from the UK trials COV001 and COV002, which included a single-blind randomized controlled phase 2/3 trial of AZD1222 (ChAdOx1 nCoV-19) in healthy adults. Trial participant PBMC samples were collected at day 0 and day 28 after the second dose for TCRbeta chain sequencing. The CDR3 regions of human TCRbeta chains were analyzed by immunosequencing. Per the source publication's procedure: Repertoire TCRs were checked for matches against a reference library of SARS-CoV-2-specific TCRs that had been generated using the MIRA antigen-specificity platform. Breadth meant the fraction of unique TCRs that were SARS-CoV-2-associated, whereas depth meant the fraction of total T cells that were SARS-CoV-2-associated. Each spike-specific TCR was assigned to its reactive spike region and to a CD4 or CD8 class using the MIRA data. Log10-transformed breadth and depth values were compared by one-way ANOVA with Sidak's multiple comparisons tests. Entries here come from immuneACCESS through TCRdb and include only in-frame sequences with V and J called. Some clones fail to appear in such tables; in the studies checked, an unresolved V gene covers under half of the shortfall, and the cause of the remainder is unknown. That table supplies the V and J calls and clone size; D and trimming were determined from the DNA. The table for this sample lists some 180,000 clones; just under 95% of them were counted only once. The leading ten clones occupy about 1% of the sample.

General study outcomes and caveats: Nearly half of unique spike-specific TCRs reportedly recognized epitopes outside regions mutated in the B.1.351 and B.1.1.7 variants. Because no day 14 peak-response samples were available, the repertoires could be characterized only after the peak T cell response. A significant rise in spike-specific TCR breadth and depth was observed after two AZD1222 doses relative to day 0 and relative to MenACWY recipients. Conclusions about previously exposed vaccinees were limited because only a handful of AZD1222 recipients were SARS-CoV-2 seropositive at baseline. Participants were mostly white British, with more females than males. The authors suggested clonal diversity may have been underestimated. The whole spike protein was spanned by vaccine-associated CD4 TCRs, and dominant responses were seen in regions 160-218 and 743-854. The 56-69-year group was small, and its depth increase did not reach significance, likely because of low power.

V and J lose 2 bases and 7 bases, and a span of 14 bases separates them. CDR1 and CDR2 are read off the germline V gene as MDHEN and SYDVKM. The CDR3 has 14 amino acids, counting the end cysteine and phenylalanine. CDR3 DNA is the only sequence kept; it has 42 bases, read in frame from the first base. As regards this clone: The antigen it recognizes is unknown. No base quality values were provided; no much bigger clone lies one nucleotide off.

The starting material was peripheral blood, obtained 28 days after the second dose of the MenACWY control vaccine. This receptor chain uses TRBV28 and TRBJ1-2, with the identity of the D gene unclear. This receptor was obtained from an adult who received the MenACWY meningococcal vaccine as a control. The nucleotide sequence is TGTGCCAGCAGTTTAGACGAAGTTGTACGTGGCTACACCTTC. Translated, this gives CASSLDEVVRGYTF.